The 5 T cell receptor beta chains given below trace back to one sample, sequenced in a study of blood T cell repertoires in COVID-19. Method: immunoSEQ multiplex PCR; TCRdb's copy keeps in-frame clones and lacks some. The table shows approximately 100,000 clones, with 86% occurring only once. Sample: PBMCs or T cells enriched from blood (not recorded which). These receptor sequences come from a woman in her forties or fifties who had recovered from COVID-19.

The rearrangement uses TRBV4-1 and TRBJ2-7; D gene ambiguous. Germline V gene sequence: CDR1 MGHRA, CDR2 YSYEKL. Trimming took off 1 base at V and 1 base at J, with 5 bases between the two ends. The CDR3 totals 13 residues. The DNA of the CDR3 is TGCGCCAGCAGCCAAGTCTTTTCCTACGAGCAGTACTTC. This codes for CASSQVFSYEQYF.

In DNA, the CDR3 is TGTGCCAGCCGCTCCTCGATTACCAGACTCGATGAGCAGTTCTTC. Translated, it gives CASRSSITRLDEQFF. The chain combines TRBV7-9 with TRBJ2-1; D is ambiguous. Trimming shortened V by 8 bases and J by 8 bases, and 22 bases separated the two germline ends. Germline V CDR1 and CDR2: SEHNR, FQNEAQ (reference sequence). CDR3 length: 15 residues.

The J gene is TRBJ2-7, the V gene TRBV11-3; a possible D gene is TRBD2 (6 bases). There are 18 residues in the CDR3. Trimming took 0 bases from V and 7 from J, leaving 25 bases between them. CDR1 and CDR2 (germline): SGHNT, YENEEA. The CDR3, as DNA: TGTGCCAGCAGCTTAGATCGGGAGTTTTTCCCTGGGGGGTGGGAGCAGTACTTC. Encoded protein: CASSLDREFFPGGWEQYF.

This clone was found once. The V call is TRBV6-1, the J call TRBJ2-3; possible D gene TRBD2, 6 bases. Germline V lookup: CDR1 MNHNS, CDR2 SASEGT. V was shortened by 1 base and J by 1 base, with 9 bases between the two germline ends. CDR3 length equals 15 residues. CDR3 loop: CASSEDGGRTDTQYF. CDR3 nucleotide sequence: TGTGCCAGCAGTGAAGACGGGGGACGCACAGATACGCAGTATTTT.

The chain recombines TRBV6-2 or TRBV6-3 with TRBJ1-2; a possible D gene is TRBD1 (6 bases). Per germline, CDR1 MNHEY and CDR2 SVGEGT. The CDR3 contains 15 residues. V was pared by 2 bases and J by 4 bases, with 14 bases between. The CDR3 sequence is CASSYPGVGVYGYTF. The CDR3 nucleotides are TGTGCCAGCAGTTACCCAGGGGTTGGGGTCTATGGCTACACCTTC.